The 31 T cell receptor beta chains presented below share a single source sample, sequenced in a study of OX40 agonist ivuxolimab in advanced cancers. Assay used: immunoSEQ multiplex PCR; TCRdb lists only in-frame clones, some missing. The sample consists of about 140,000 clones, 85% to 95% of them appearing once. The specimen was CD4+ or CD8+ T cells sorted from blood, collected in a trial of the OX40 agonist ivuxolimab. The receptors come from an adult with an advanced solid tumor such as melanoma, head and neck, liver or kidney cancer.

The rearrangement uses TRBV23-1 and TRBJ2-3; the match to TRBD2 covers 10 bases. TRBV23-1 is an open reading frame whose function is uncertain. This CDR3 is built from 15 residues. The V gene end was trimmed by 4 bases and the J gene end by 6 bases; junction bases not matched to a gene: 7. The CDR3 here is CASSLSGRAEDTQYF. The CDR3 DNA is TGCGCCAGCAGTCTCAGCGGGAGGGCCGAGGATACGCAGTATTTT.

A single count supports this clone. The rearrangement joins TRBV11-2 to TRBJ1-5; no clear D. Germline V gene lookup returns CDR1 SGHAT and CDR2 FQNNGV. V was trimmed by 3 bases and J by 5 bases, leaving 8 bases between them. This CDR3 spans 13 amino acids. The CDR3 DNA is TGTGCCAGCAGCTTCCAACTCTATCAGCCCCAGCATTTT. Translated, it gives CASSFQLYQPQHF.

With regard to this clone: Germline and junction disagree at one end, which may indicate a read error. This chain links TRBV7-7 with TRBJ2-3; a possible D gene is TRBD1 (6 bases). The germline CDR1 and CDR2 sequences are SSHAT and FNYEAQ (reference sequence). The CDR3 is 14 amino acids. The chain's CDR3 is CASSPQGWTDTQYF. CDR3 in DNA: TGTGCTAGCAGCCCACAGGGTTGGACAGATACGCAGTATTTT.

The V call is TRBV7-6, the J call TRBJ2-2; a possible D gene is TRBD2 (6 bases). The CDR3 has 14 residues. V was shortened by 4 bases and J by 1 base, with 7 bases between the two germline ends. Germline assignment: CDR1 SGHVS and CDR2 FNYEAQ. The CDR3: CASSWRGNTGELFF. The CDR3 nucleotides are TGTGCCAGCAGCTGGAGGGGGAACACCGGGGAGCTGTTTTTT.

The chain carries TRBV29-1 and TRBJ1-1; TRBD1 might be the D (6 bases). Germline V gene data show CDR1 as SQVTM and CDR2 as ANQGSEA. V was clipped by 7 bases and J by 1 base, with 13 bases between them. The CDR3 is 13 amino acids. The CDR3 sequence is CSGSAGENTEAFF. The CDR3 DNA reads TGCAGCGGCTCAGCAGGGGAGAACACTGAAGCTTTCTTT.

V usage is TRBV11-3 and J usage is TRBJ2-5; 9 positions match TRBD1. The CDR3 covers 17 residues. Trimming at V came to 5 bases and at J to 5 bases, leaving 15 bases not matched to a gene. Germline V lookup: CDR1 SGHNT, CDR2 YENEEA. The CDR3 DNA sequence: TGTGCCAGCAGCCAACAAACTACAGGGGGCGGTTGGGAGACCCAGTACTTC. It encodes CASSQQTTGGGWETQYF. Full variable domain (rest looked up from reference TRBV11-3 and TRBJ2-5): EAGVVQSPRYKIIEKKQPVAFWCNPISGHNTLYWYLQNLGQGPELLIRYENEEAVDDSQLPKDRFSAERLKGVDSTLKIQPAELGDSAVYLCASSQQTTGGGWETQYFGPGTRLLVL.

This clone was seen a single time. The chain is built from TRBV7-2 and TRBJ1-1; weak D call: TRBD1 (5 bases). Germline V gives CDR1 SGHTA, CDR2 FQGNSA. Trimming shortened V by 2 bases and J by 1 base, and 8 bases separated the two germline ends. This CDR3 has 14 residues. DNA of the CDR3: TGTGCCAGCAGCTTATTTACAGGGAACACTGAAGCTTTCTTT. Translation: CASSLFTGNTEAFF.

Comment on this clone: In the same sample, other DNA sequences code for this CDR3. The chain uses TRBV18 and TRBJ1-1; D gene unclear. V lost 3 bases, J lost 4 bases, and 15 bases lay in between. CDR1 and CDR2 from the germline V gene are KGHSH and LQKENI. The CDR3 length is 15 residues. The CDR3, as DNA: TGTGCCAGCTCACCGTCGGGTGGGGTGGGCACTGAAGCTTTCTTT. As protein: CASSPSGGVGTEAFF.

This clone was detected only a few times. V usage is TRBV28 and J usage is TRBJ2-7; no clear D gene. Germline CDR1 and CDR2: MDHEN and SYDVKM. Trimming removed 2 bases at V and 4 bases at J, with 9 bases between. The CDR3 length is 13 residues. The CDR3 nucleotides read TGTGCCAGCAGTTTAAGGCCAGCTTACGAGCAGTACTTC. This sequence encodes CASSLRPAYEQYF.

The gene calls are TRBV6-1 and TRBJ1-3; 7 bases are shared with TRBD1. V trimming: 3 bases; J trimming: 4 bases; junction bases outside the gene matches: 15. Germline values: CDR1 MNHNS, CDR2 SASEGT. CDR3 length equals 18 residues. The CDR3, as DNA: TGTGCCAGCAGTGAGGGTCGAGGGGGCGGTCAAAGCGGAAACACCATATATTTT. As protein: CASSEGRGGGQSGNTIYF.

The rearrangement joins TRBV7-2 to TRBJ1-5; weak D call: TRBD1 (5 bases). Trimming pared 5 bases from V and 2 bases from J, leaving 10 bases between. There are 14 residues in the CDR3. CDR1 SGHTA and CDR2 FQGNSA come from the germline V gene. The CDR3 reads CASSKRGGNQPQHF. As DNA, the CDR3 is TGTGCCAGCAGCAAGAGAGGGGGCAATCAGCCCCAGCATTTT.

The rearrangement joins TRBV6-6 to TRBJ1-2; 7 nucleotides align to TRBD1. Unmatched junction bases numbered 9, after V lost 7 bases and J lost 7 bases. Germline-derived CDR1 and CDR2 are MNHNY and SVGAGI (reference sequence). CDR3 length: 13 residues. The CDR3 DNA reads TGTGCCAGCATCGACAGGGTGGGTGCTGGCTACACCTTC. Translated: CASIDRVGAGYTF.

V and J are TRBV5-1 and TRBJ1-1, with no clear D. V was clipped by 0 bases and J by 6 bases, with 15 bases between them. Germline V gives CDR1 SGHRS, CDR2 YFSETQ. The CDR3 length is 15 residues. The CDR3 bases are TGCGCCAGCAGCTTGGCCGGTGGGGAAGGCGCTGAAGCTTTCTTT. Its translation is CASSLAGGEGAEAFF.

Points on this clone: One end of the junction varies from germline; a read error may be responsible. The chain employs TRBV5-1 and TRBJ1-2; no reliable D call. The CDR3 runs 13 residues. Germline V gene lookup returns CDR1 SGHRS and CDR2 YFSETQ. As DNA, the CDR3 is TGCGCCAGCAGCTTGGAACGTAACGATGGCTACACCTTC. Protein: CASSLERNDGYTF. Full variable domain (outside the CDR3, taken from reference TRBV5-1 and TRBJ1-2): KAGVTQTPRYLIKTRGQQVTLSCSPISGHRSVSWYQQTPGQGLQFLFEYFSETQRNKGNFPGRFSGRQFSNSRSEMNVSTLELGDSALYLCASSLERNDGYTFGSGTRLTVV.

The chain links TRBV11-3 to TRBJ2-5, with TRBD2 matching over 7 bases. Trimming removed 5 bases from V and 4 bases from J; junction bases left unmatched: 13. The CDR3 is 16 amino acids. CDR1 is SGHNT, CDR2 YENEEA, per germline. CDR3 in amino acids: CASSPGRRESRETQYF. The CDR3 nucleotides are TGTGCCAGCAGCCCAGGCCGGCGGGAGAGTCGAGAGACCCAGTACTTC.

The chain uses TRBV5-1 and TRBJ2-7, with 8 bases fitting TRBD1. The CDR3 runs to 15 residues. From germline, CDR1 is SGHRS and CDR2 YFSETQ. J was trimmed by 3 bases and V by 1 base; bases with no gene match: 6. The CDR3 sequence is CASSLKDRVFYEQYF. The CDR3 bases are TGCGCCAGCAGCTTGAAGGACAGGGTATTCTACGAGCAGTACTTC.

The genes are TRBV27 and TRBJ2-5; tentative D call: TRBD2 (7 bases). The CDR3 has 14 residues. Trimming took 7 bases from V and 0 from J, leaving 12 bases between them. CDR1 MNHEY and CDR2 SMNVEV come from the germline V gene (reference sequence). The CDR3 DNA reads as TGTGCCAGCAAGGAGGGGGGGCACCAAGAGACCCAGTACTTC. It encodes CASKEGGHQETQYF.

The V call is TRBV7-2, the J call TRBJ2-1; 7 bases match TRBD2. Trimming took 3 bases from V and 6 from J; bases not matched to a gene: 8. Germline V lookup: CDR1 SGHTA, CDR2 FQGNSA. The CDR3 contains 15 residues. CDR3 in amino acids: CASSFRRGRSNEQFF. CDR3 nucleotide sequence: TGTGCCAGCAGCTTTAGGCGGGGGAGGTCCAATGAGCAGTTCTTC. The whole variable domain, remainder taken from reference TRBV7-2 and TRBJ2-1, is GAGVSQSPSNKVTEKGKDVELRCDPISGHTALYWYRQSLGQGLEFLIYFQGNSAPDKSGLPSDRFSAERTGGSVSTLTIQRTQQEDSAVYLCASSFRRGRSNEQFFGPGTRLTVL.

This sequence joins TRBV6-5 and TRBJ1-2; TRBD1 aligns across 7 bases. There are 13 residues in the CDR3. In germline, CDR1 is MNHEY, CDR2 SVGAGI. Germline trimming cut 7 bases from V and 0 bases from J; bases unmatched to any gene: 2. The CDR3 DNA is TGTGCCAGCAAAACAGGGGCTAACTATGGCTACACCTTC. It specifies CASKTGANYGYTF.

The CDR3 coding sequence is TGTGCCAGCAGTACCTTTCGGGGTAGCGGGCTGCTTGGTGAGCAGTTCTTC. Protein product: CASSTFRGSGLLGEQFF. The genes are TRBV7-3 and TRBJ2-1; 7 bases fit TRBD2. J gave up 9 bases and V 6 bases, and 20 bases lay outside the gene matches. Germline CDR1 SGHTA, CDR2 FQGTGA. The CDR3 is made up of 17 amino acids.

This clone was observed once. The rearrangement uses TRBV5-4 and TRBJ2-1; D is possibly TRBD2 (6 bases). In germline, CDR1 is SGHNT, CDR2 YYREEE (reference sequence). The CDR3 runs to 13 residues. V was clipped by 0 bases and J by 7 bases, with 8 bases between them. The CDR3 DNA follows: TGTGCCAGCAGCTTGGTCGGGAGTAATGAGCAGTTCTTC. It is translated as CASSLVGSNEQFF.

This sequence joins TRBV18 and TRBJ2-7, with D maybe TRBD1 (5 bases). This CDR3 has 14 amino acids. Trimming shortened V by 5 bases and J by 0 bases, and 11 bases separated the two germline ends. Germline V gives CDR1 KGHSH, CDR2 LQKENI. Written as DNA, the CDR3 is TGTGCCAGCTCATCTCAGACAGTCTCCTACGAGCAGTACTTC. Translated: CASSSQTVSYEQYF.

The V call is TRBV4-3, the J call TRBJ2-3, with D perhaps TRBD1 (8 bases). Germline assignment: CDR1 LGHNA and CDR2 YSLEER. V was shortened by 4 bases and J by 3 bases, with 26 bases between the two germline ends. The CDR3 has 19 amino acids. The chain's CDR3 is CASSLGEGTGLSNTDTQYF. In DNA, the CDR3 is TGCGCCAGCAGCCTCGGGGAGGGGACAGGTCTAAGCAATACAGATACGCAGTATTTT.

The V call is TRBV7-9, the J call TRBJ2-7; the match to TRBD2 covers 11 bases. Germline lookup yields CDR1 SEHNR and CDR2 FQNEAQ (reference sequence). V trimming: 5 bases; J trimming: 7 bases; junction bases outside the gene matches: 16. This CDR3 comprises 17 residues. The CDR3 region has the DNA TGTGCCAGCAGCCAGGAGTCCCTAGCGGGAGGCACGGGTGAGCAGTACTTC. Its translation: CASSQESLAGGTGEQYF.

The chain couples TRBV28 to TRBJ2-7, with a tentative D call TRBD1 (6 bases). CDR1 MDHEN and CDR2 SYDVKM come from the germline V gene. Trimming stripped 7 bases from V and 6 bases from J, with 22 bases between. This CDR3 contains 15 residues. CDR3 sequence: CASTLGWAGAGEQYF. CDR3 sequence (DNA): TGTGCCAGCACCTTGGGATGGGCAGGGGCTGGCGAGCAGTACTTC.

This clone was detected once. J is TRBJ2-1 and V is TRBV7-8, with D unclear. Germline CDR1 and CDR2: SGHVS and FQNEAQ. Trimming took off 0 bases at V and 7 bases at J, with 10 bases between the two ends. The CDR3 is 14 residues long. In DNA, the CDR3 is TGTGCCAGCAGCTTAGCATCCGTTGCGAATGAGCAGTTCTTC. Residues: CASSLASVANEQFF.

The chain employs TRBV7-4 and TRBJ2-7; 13 bases map to TRBD2. Trimming removed 6 bases from V and 2 bases from J; junction bases left unmatched: 4. CDR1 and CDR2 (germline): SGHVT, SQSDAQ. The CDR3 sequence is 15 residues long. The CDR3 spells CASRPGTSGTYEQYF. DNA of the CDR3: TGTGCCAGCAGACCCGGGACTAGCGGGACCTACGAGCAGTACTTC.

The chain links TRBV6-5 to TRBJ2-3; D gene ambiguous. The CDR3 length is 15 residues. V lost 0 bases to trimming and J lost 3 bases, with 10 bases between them. Germline lookup yields CDR1 MNHEY and CDR2 SVGAGI. The CDR3, as DNA: TGTGCCAGCAGTTACTCAAGGTCACCGACAGATACGCAGTATTTT. This translates into CASSYSRSPTDTQYF.

The rearrangement links TRBV9 to TRBJ2-3; 7 nucleotides agree with TRBD2. CDR1 is SGDLS, CDR2 YYNGEE, per germline. This CDR3 is built from 13 residues. J was trimmed by 8 bases and V by 0 bases; bases with no gene match: 3. Here the CDR3 reads CASSVATGGTQYF. The CDR3 coding sequence is TGTGCCAGCAGCGTAGCTACGGGGGGTACGCAGTATTTT.

V gene TRBV7-2 combines with J gene TRBJ2-7; D is perhaps TRBD1 (7 bases). V lost 7 bases, J lost 3 bases, and 19 bases lay in between. CDR1 and CDR2 from the germline V gene are SGHTA and FQGNSA. The CDR3 runs to 15 residues. CDR3 residues: CASTSSPGGLYEQYF. The CDR3 DNA reads TGTGCCAGCACCTCTTCCCCAGGGGGACTCTACGAGCAGTACTTC.

The rearrangement uses TRBV27 and TRBJ1-2; tentative D call: TRBD1 (5 bases). This CDR3 is 13 amino acids long. Per germline, CDR1 MNHEY and CDR2 SMNVEV (reference sequence). V was pared by 4 bases and J by 4 bases, with 10 bases between. This chain's CDR3 is CASSSLDSYGYTF. The CDR3 nucleotides are TGTGCCAGCAGTTCGCTCGACAGCTATGGCTACACCTTC.